This T cell receptor (beta chain) was sequenced in a study of T cell responses to AZD1222 COVID-19 vaccine. The wider study: Second-dose timings of about 4 or about 12 weeks were pooled.

For this clone: Its cognate antigen is unknown.

Profiled with immunoSEQ multiplex PCR; TCRdb holds only in-frame clones, not every one. The data contain 150,000 to 200,000 clones, less than 95% of them singletons. Study-wide results and limits: Recipients of AZD1222 seropositive at baseline numbered only 6 or 7. Spike-specific TCR breadth and depth grew following two AZD1222 doses. Nearly half of spike-specific TCRs reportedly target unmutated variant regions.

The CDR3 is 13 residues long. The TCR comes from an adult in good health. The genes are TRBV21-1 and TRBJ1-2. TRBV21-1 is termed a pseudogene. The sequences come from peripheral blood, collected on day 0 of AZD1222 vaccination. The CDR3 DNA sequence: TGTGCCAGCAGCCTCTTCGAGTACTATGGCTACACCTTC. Its protein product is CASSLFEYYGYTF.